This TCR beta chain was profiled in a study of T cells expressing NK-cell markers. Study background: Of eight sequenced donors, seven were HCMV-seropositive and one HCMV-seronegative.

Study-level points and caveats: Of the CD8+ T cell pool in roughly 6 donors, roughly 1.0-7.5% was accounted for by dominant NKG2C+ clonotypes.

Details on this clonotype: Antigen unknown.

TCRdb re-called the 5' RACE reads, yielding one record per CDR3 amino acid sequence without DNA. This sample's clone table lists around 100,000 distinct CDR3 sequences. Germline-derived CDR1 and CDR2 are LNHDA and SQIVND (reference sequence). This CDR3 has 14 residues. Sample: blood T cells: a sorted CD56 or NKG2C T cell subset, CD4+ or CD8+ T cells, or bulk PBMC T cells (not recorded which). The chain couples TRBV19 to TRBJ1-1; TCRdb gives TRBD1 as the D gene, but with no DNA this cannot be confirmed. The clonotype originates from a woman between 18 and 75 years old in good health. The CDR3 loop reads CATRTGSVNTEAFF.